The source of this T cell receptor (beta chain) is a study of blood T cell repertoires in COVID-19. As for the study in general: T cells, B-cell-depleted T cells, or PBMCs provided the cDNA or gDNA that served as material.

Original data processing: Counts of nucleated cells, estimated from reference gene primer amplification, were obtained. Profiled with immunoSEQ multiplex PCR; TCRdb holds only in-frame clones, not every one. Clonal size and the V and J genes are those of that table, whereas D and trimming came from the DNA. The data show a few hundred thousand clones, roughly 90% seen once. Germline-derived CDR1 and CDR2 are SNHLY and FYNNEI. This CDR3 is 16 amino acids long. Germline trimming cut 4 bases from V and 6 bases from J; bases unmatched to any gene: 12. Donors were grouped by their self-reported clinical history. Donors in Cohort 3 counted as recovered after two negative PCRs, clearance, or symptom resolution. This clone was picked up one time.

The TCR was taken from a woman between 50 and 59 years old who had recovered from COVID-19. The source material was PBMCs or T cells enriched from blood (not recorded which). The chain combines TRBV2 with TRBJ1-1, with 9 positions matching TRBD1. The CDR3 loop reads CASSGITGGFVAEAFF. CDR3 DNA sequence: TGTGCCAGCAGTGGAATTACAGGGGGCTTTGTCGCTGAAGCTTTCTTT.